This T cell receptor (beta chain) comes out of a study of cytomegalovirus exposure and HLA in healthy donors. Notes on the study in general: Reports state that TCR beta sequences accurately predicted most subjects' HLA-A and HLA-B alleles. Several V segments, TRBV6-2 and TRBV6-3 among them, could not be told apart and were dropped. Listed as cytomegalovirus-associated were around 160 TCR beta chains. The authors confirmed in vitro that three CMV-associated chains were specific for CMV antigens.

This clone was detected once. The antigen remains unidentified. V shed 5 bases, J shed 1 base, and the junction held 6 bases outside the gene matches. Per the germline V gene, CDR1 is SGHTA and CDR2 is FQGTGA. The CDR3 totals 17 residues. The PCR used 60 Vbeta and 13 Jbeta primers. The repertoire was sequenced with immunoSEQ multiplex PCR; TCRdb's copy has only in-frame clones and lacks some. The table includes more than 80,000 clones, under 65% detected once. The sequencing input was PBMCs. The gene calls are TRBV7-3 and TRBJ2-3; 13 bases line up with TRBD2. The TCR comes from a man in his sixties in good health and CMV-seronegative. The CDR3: CASSTRLAGGRTDTQYF. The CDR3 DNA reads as TGTGCCAGCAGCACTAGACTAGCGGGGGGCCGCACAGATACGCAGTATTTT.